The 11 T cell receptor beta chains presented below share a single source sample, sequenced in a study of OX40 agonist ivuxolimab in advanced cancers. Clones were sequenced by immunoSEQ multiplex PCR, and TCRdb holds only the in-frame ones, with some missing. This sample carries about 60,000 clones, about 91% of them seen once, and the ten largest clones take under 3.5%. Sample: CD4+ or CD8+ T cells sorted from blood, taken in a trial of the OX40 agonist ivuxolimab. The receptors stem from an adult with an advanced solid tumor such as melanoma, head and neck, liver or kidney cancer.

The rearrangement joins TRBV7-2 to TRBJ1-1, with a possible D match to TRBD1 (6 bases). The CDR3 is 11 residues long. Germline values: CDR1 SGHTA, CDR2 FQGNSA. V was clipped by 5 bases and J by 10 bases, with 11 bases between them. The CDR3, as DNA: TGTGCCAGCAGCCTTAGGGGGGGAGCTTTCTTT. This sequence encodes CASSLRGGAFF.

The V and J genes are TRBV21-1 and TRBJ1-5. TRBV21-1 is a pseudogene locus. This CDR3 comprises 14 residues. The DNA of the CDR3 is TGTGCCAGCAGCAAAGCGCCGGGGAATCAGCCCCAGCATTTT. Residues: CASSKAPGNQPQHF.

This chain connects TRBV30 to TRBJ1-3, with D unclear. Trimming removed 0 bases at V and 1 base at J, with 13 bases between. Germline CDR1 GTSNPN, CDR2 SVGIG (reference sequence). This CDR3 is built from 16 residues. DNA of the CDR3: TGTGCCTGGAGTGTTGGTCTATCTCTGTCTGGAAACACCATATATTTT. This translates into CAWSVGLSLSGNTIYF.

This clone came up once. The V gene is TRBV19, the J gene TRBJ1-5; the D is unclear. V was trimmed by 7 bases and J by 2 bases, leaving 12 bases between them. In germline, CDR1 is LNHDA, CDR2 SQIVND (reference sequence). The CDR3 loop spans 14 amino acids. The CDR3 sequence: CASKGSLRNQPQHF. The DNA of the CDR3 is TGTGCCAGTAAAGGCAGCCTACGCAATCAGCCCCAGCATTTT.

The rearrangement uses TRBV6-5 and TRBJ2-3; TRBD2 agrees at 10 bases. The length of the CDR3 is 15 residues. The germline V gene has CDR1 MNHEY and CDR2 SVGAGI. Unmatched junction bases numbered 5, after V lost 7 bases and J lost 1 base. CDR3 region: CASTPGTSGTDTQYF. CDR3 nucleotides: TGTGCCAGCACCCCCGGGACTAGCGGCACAGATACGCAGTATTTT.

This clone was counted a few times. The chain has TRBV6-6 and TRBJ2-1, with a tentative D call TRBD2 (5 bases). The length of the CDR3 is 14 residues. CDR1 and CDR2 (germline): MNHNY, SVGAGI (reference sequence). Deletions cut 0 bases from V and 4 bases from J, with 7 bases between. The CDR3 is CASSYSRVYNEQFF. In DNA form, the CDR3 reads TGTGCCAGCAGTTACTCGCGGGTATACAATGAGCAGTTCTTC.

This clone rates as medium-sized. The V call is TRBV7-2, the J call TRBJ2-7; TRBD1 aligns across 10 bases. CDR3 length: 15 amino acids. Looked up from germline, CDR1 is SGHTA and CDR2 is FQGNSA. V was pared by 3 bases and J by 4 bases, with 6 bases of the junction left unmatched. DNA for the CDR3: TGTGCCAGCAGCTTCTTAAGACAGGGGGCTTACGAGCAGTACTTC. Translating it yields CASSFLRQGAYEQYF. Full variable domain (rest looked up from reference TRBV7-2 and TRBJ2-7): GAGVSQSPSNKVTEKGKDVELRCDPISGHTALYWYRQSLGQGLEFLIYFQGNSAPDKSGLPSDRFSAERTGGSVSTLTIQRTQQEDSAVYLCASSFLRQGAYEQYFGPGTRLTVT.

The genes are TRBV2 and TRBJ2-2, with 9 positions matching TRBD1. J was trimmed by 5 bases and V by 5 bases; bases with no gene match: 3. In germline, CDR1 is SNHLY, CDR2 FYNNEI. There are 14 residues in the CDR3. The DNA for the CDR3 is TGTGCCAGCAGTTCCGGGACAGGGACCGGGGAGCTGTTTTTT. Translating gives CASSSGTGTGELFF. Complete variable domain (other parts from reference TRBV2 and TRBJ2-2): EPEVTQTPSHQVTQMGQEVILRCVPISNHLYFYWYRQILGQKVEFLVSFYNNEISEKSEIFDDQFSVERPDGSNFTLKIRSTKLEDSAMYFCASSSGTGTGELFFGEGSRLTVL.

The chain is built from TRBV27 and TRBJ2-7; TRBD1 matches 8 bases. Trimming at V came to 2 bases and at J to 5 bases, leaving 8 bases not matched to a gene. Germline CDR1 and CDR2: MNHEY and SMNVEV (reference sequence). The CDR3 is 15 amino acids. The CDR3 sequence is CASSLGQGQLDEQYF. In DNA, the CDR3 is TGTGCCAGCAGTTTAGGACAGGGCCAACTTGACGAGCAGTACTTC.

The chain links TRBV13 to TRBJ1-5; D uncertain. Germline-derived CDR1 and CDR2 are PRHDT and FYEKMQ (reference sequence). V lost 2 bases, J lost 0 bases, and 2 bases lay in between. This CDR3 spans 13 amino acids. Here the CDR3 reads CASSLSSNQPQHF. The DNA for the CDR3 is TGTGCCAGCAGCTTAAGTAGCAATCAGCCCCAGCATTTT.

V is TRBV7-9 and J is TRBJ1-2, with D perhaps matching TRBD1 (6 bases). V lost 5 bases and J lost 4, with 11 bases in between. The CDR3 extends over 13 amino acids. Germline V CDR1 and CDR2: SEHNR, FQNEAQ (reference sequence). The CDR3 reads CASSPADSYGYTF. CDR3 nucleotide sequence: TGTGCCAGCAGCCCAGCGGACAGCTATGGCTACACCTTC.